This T cell receptor beta chain is drawn from a study of blood T cell repertoires in COVID-19. Profiled with immunoSEQ multiplex PCR; TCRdb holds only in-frame clones, not every one. Of 150,000 to 200,000 clones listed, around four fifths are singletons. This CDR3 comprises 13 residues. V shed 4 bases and J 8 bases; nucleotides not matched to a gene: 6. Looked up from germline, CDR1 is LGHDT and CDR2 is YNNKEL (reference sequence). Sequencing was done on a sample of peripheral blood. The chain carries TRBV3-1 (or the pseudogene TRBV3-2) and TRBJ1-1, with TRBD1 identical over 8 bases. The sequence was collected from a man aged 30 to 45 with active or convalescent COVID-19. The CDR3 sequence is CASSLLDRDEAFF. The DNA for the CDR3 is TGTGCCAGCAGCCTGCTGGACAGGGACGAAGCTTTCTTT.